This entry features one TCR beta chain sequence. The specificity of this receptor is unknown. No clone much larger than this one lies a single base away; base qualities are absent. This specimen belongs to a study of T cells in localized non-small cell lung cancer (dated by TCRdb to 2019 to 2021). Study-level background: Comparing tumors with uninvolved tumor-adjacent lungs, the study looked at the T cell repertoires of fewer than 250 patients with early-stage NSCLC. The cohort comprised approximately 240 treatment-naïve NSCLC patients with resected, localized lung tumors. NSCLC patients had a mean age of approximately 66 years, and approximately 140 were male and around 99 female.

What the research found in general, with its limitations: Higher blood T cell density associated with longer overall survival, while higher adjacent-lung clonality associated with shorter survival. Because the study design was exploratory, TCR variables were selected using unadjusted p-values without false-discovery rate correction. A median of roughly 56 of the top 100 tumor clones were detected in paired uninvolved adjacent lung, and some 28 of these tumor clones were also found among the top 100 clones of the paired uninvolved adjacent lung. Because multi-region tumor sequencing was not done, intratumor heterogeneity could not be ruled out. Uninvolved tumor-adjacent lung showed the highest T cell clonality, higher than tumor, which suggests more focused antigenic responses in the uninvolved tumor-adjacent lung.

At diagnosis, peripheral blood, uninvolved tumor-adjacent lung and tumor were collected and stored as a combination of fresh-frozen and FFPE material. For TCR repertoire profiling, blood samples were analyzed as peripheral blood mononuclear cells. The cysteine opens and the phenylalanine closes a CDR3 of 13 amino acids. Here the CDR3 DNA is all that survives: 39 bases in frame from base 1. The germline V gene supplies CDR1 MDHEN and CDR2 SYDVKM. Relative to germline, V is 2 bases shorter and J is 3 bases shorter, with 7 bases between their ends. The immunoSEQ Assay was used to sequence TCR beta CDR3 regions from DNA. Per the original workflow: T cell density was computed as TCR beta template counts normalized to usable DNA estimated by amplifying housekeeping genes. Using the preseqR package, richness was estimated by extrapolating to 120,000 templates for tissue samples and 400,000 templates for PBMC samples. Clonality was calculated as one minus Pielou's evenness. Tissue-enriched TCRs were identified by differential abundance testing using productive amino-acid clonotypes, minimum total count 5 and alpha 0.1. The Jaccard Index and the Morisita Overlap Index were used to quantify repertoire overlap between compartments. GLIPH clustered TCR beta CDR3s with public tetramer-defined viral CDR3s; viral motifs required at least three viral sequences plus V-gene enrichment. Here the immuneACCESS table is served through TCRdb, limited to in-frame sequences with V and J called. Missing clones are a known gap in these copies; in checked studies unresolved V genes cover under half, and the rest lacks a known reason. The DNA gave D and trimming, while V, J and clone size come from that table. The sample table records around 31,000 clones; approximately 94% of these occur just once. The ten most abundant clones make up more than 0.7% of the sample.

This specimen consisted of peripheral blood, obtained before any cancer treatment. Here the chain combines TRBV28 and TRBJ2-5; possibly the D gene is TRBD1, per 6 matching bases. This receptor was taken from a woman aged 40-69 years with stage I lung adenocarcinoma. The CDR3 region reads CASSLTGKETQYF. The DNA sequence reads TGTGCCAGCAGTTTAACAGGGAAAGAGACCCAGTACTTC.